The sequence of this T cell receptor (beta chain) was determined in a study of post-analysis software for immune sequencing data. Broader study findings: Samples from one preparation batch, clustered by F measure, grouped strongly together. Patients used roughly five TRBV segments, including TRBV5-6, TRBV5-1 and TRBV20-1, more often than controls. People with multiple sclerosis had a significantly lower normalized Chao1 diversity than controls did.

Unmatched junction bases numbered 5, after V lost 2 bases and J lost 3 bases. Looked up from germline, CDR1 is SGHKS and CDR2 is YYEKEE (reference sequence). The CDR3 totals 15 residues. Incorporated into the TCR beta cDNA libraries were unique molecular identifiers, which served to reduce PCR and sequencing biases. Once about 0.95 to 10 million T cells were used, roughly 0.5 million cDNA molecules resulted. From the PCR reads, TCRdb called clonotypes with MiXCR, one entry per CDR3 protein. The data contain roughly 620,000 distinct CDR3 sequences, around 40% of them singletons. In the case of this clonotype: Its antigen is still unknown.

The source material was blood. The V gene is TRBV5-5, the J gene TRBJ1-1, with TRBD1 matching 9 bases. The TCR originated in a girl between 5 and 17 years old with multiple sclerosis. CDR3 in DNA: TGTGCCAGCAGCTTTACAGGGGGCGCTTACACTGAAGCTTTCTTT. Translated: CASSFTGGAYTEAFF.